The 29 T cell receptor beta chains below all came from one sample that was sequenced in a study of T cell clonality in common variable immunodeficiency. These TCRs are of unknown antigen specificity. Whole-study results and caveats: In common variable immunodeficiency, TCR beta chains reportedly carried fewer deletions and N-nucleotide insertions.

Method: immunoSEQ multiplex PCR; TCRdb's copy keeps in-frame clones and lacks some. The sample was found to contain some 25,000 clones, and every one recurs. Sequenced input: peripheral blood mononuclear cells. These receptors were obtained from a human donor with common variable immunodeficiency.

This clone was observed many times. The read halts 3 residues ahead of the CDR3 end, with the missing end drawn from the germline J gene. The gene calls are TRBV9 and TRBJ2-3; D is unresolved. CDR1 is SGDLS and CDR2 is YYNGEE in the germline V gene. V gave up 2 bases and J gave up 5 bases, with 6 bases separating them. This CDR3 has 12 amino acids. CDR3 sequence: CASSVSLDTQYF. The part of the CDR3 DNA that was read is TGTGCCAGCAGCGTGAGCCTAGATACG.

In its sample, this clone was seen many times. The CDR3 end lies 3 residues beyond the end of the read and is filled in from the germline J gene. The chain uses TRBV18 and TRBJ2-7; D gene unclear. Germline V CDR1 and CDR2: KGHSH, LQKENI. Trimming took 3 bases from V and 4 from J, leaving 16 bases between them. The CDR3 is 15 amino acids. This chain's CDR3 is CASSPRIPRSYEQYF. The CDR3 bases that were read are TGTGCCAGCTCACCGCGGATACCTAGATCGTACGAG.

In regard to this clone: The read gets to within 3 residues of the CDR3 end, and the germline J gene fills in the rest. This chain connects TRBV19 to TRBJ1-1; maybe TRBD1 (5 bases). V lost 8 bases and J 2 bases, leaving 12 bases between the germline ends. The CDR3 is 13 residues long. Germline V gives CDR1 LNHDA, CDR2 SQIVND (reference sequence). Incomplete CDR3 DNA: TGTGCCAGTGGGGTACAGGTAAACACTGAA. The encoded protein is CASGVQVNTE. The full CDR3 reads CASGVQVNTEAFF.

This clone was detected only a few times. The CDR3 end is not reached by the read, which stops 3 residues before it; the germline J gene fills it in. The chain uses TRBV18 and TRBJ2-4; TRBD2 agrees at 8 bases. There are 19 residues in the CDR3. Germline V gives CDR1 KGHSH, CDR2 LQKENI. V shed 0 bases and J 0 bases; nucleotides not matched to a gene: 10. CDR3 bases read: TGTGCCAGCTCACCACCAGGGACTAGAGCCGAACTAGCCAAAAACATT. This encodes CASSPPGTRAELAKNI. The whole CDR3 reads CASSPPGTRAELAKNIQYF.

Many counts were recorded for this clone. Read coverage stops 3 residues before the CDR3 terminus; the germline J gene supplies the remainder. The chain joins TRBV18 to TRBJ2-2; 15 positions agree with TRBD2. V shed 1 base and J 0 bases; nucleotides not matched to a gene: 3. Germline assignment: CDR1 KGHSH and CDR2 LQKENI. The CDR3 covers 19 residues. This CDR3 is CASSPRGLAGGSNTGELFF. The covered CDR3 bases are TGTGCCAGCTCACCACGGGGACTAGCGGGAGGATCGAACACCGGGGAG.

This clone was seen a few times. The read terminates 3 residues ahead of where the CDR3 ends, so the germline J gene completes it. The gene calls are TRBV2 and TRBJ2-2; the D gene is possibly TRBD1 (5 bases). Germline V gene lookup returns CDR1 SNHLY and CDR2 FYNNEI. The CDR3 runs 13 residues. CDR3 bases read: TGTGCCAGCAGTGCGGAATCAGGGCGTGAG. The encoded protein is CASSAESGRE. The full CDR3 protein is CASSAESGRELFF.

The sample holds many counts of this clone. The read halts 3 residues ahead of the CDR3 end, with the missing end drawn from the germline J gene. The V and J genes are TRBV2 and TRBJ1-2, with D hard to call. CDR1 and CDR2 (germline): SNHLY, FYNNEI. CDR3 size: 12 residues. V was pared by 4 bases and J by 2 bases, with 5 bases between. The covered CDR3 bases are TGTGCCAGCAGTGGCGAAAACTATGGC. Translating gives CASSGENYG. From start to end, the CDR3 is CASSGENYGYTF.

About this clone itself: The read falls 3 residues short of the CDR3 end, and the missing part is taken from the germline J gene. V and J are TRBV7-9 and TRBJ2-3; D not resolved. The CDR3 runs to 15 residues. The ends were cut back, 5 bases at V and 2 bases at J, with 14 bases in the middle. Germline V CDR1 and CDR2: SEHNR, FQNEAQ (reference sequence). Partial CDR3 DNA: TGTGCCAGCAGCCCTAAGCGAATAAACACAGATACG. Its translation: CASSPKRINTDT. The complete CDR3 reads CASSPKRINTDTQYF.

Worth noting for this clone: The sequenced fragment ends 3 residues before the CDR3 boundary, so the rest is inferred from the germline J gene. The genes are TRBV6-2 or TRBV6-3 and TRBJ1-1, with 9 bases matching TRBD1. J gave up 3 bases and V 6 bases, and 5 bases lay outside the gene matches. This CDR3 region has 14 residues. CDR1 is MNHEY and CDR2 is SVGEGT in the germline V gene. The sequenced part of the CDR3 DNA is TGTGCCAGCAGCGGACAGGGGCCCTACACTGAA. Translated, it gives CASSGQGPYTE. Given in full, the CDR3 is CASSGQGPYTEAFF.

This clone was seen a handful of times. CDR3 DNA, as far as it was read: TGTGCCAGCAGTGAGACTAGCGGGAAACGTCTTGAG. This gives the protein CASSETSGKRLE. The entire CDR3 is CASSETSGKRLEQFF. The chain joins TRBV2 to TRBJ2-1; 11 bases agree with TRBD2. The read halts 3 residues ahead of the CDR3 end, with the missing end drawn from the germline J gene. The CDR3 covers 15 residues. Germline CDR1 is SNHLY and CDR2 is FYNNEI. With 3 bases clipped from V and 9 bases from J, the junction kept 7 bases outside the gene matches.

Concerning this clone: The junction differs from germline at one of its ends, possibly a read error. The read falls 3 residues short of the CDR3 end, and the missing part is taken from the germline J gene. The chain has TRBV7-9 and TRBJ1-1; TRBD1 agrees at 7 bases. This CDR3 contains 13 residues. Germline CDR1 and CDR2: SEHNR and FQNEAQ (reference sequence). The covered CDR3 bases are TGTTCCAGCAGTTTGACAGGGATCACTGAA. It specifies CSSSLTGITE. The whole CDR3 sequence is CSSSLTGITEAFF.

At least ten counts were recorded for this clone. The CDR3 loop is CASSSPQGDTDTQYF. Incomplete CDR3 DNA: TGTGCCAGCAGTAGCCCACAGGGGGACACAGATACG. The V and J genes are TRBV5-6 and TRBJ2-3; 8 positions match TRBD1. The CDR3 end is not reached by the read, which stops 3 residues before it; the germline J gene fills it in. V lost 5 bases to trimming and J lost 2 bases; unmatched junction nucleotides: 7. The CDR3 sequence is 15 residues long. In germline, CDR1 is SGHDT, CDR2 YYEEEE.

Many counts were recorded for this clone. The read is 3 residues too short to cover the CDR3 end, so that end is filled in from the germline J gene. The chain is built from TRBV2 and TRBJ2-3; weak D call: TRBD1 (6 bases). The V and J ends lost 6 bases and 0 bases respectively, with 13 bases between them. The CDR3 has 15 amino acids. Germline V CDR1 and CDR2: SNHLY, FYNNEI. The CDR3: CASRARDTSTDTQYF. The covered CDR3 bases are TGTGCCAGCAGGGCCCGGGACACTAGCACAGATACG.

A few counts support this clone. The sequence runs out 3 residues before the end of the CDR3; the remainder is reconstructed from the germline J gene. The gene calls are TRBV7-9 and TRBJ1-1, with 7 positions matching TRBD1. Germline V gene lookup returns CDR1 SEHNR and CDR2 FQNEAQ (reference sequence). This CDR3 contains 13 residues. Trimming cost V 6 bases and J 4 bases; bases outside gene matches: 5. The chain's CDR3 is CASSPGGTTEAFF. CDR3 DNA, as far as it was read: TGTGCCAGCAGTCCAGGGGGGACCACTGAA.

This clone has only a few counts. The CDR3 sequence is CASRLAGGGGKNIQYF. The part of the CDR3 DNA that was read is TGTGCCAGTCGACTAGCGGGAGGAGGGGGCAAAAACATT. J is TRBJ2-4 and V is TRBV19; 13 nucleotides match TRBD2. The CDR3 is cut off 3 residues early in the read; its end comes from the germline J gene. The CDR3 has 16 amino acids. Germline V gene data show CDR1 as LNHDA and CDR2 as SQIVND (reference sequence). The ends lost 8 bases at V and 3 bases at J; junction bases unmatched: 7.

This clone occurred a few times. CDR3 DNA, as far as it was read: TGTGCCAGCTCACCATTGCTGCCAGGGGGATACCCCTCTAACAATGAG. Its translation: CASSPLLPGGYPSNNE. The whole CDR3 protein reads CASSPLLPGGYPSNNEQFF. J is TRBJ2-1 and V is TRBV18, with 7 bases lining up with TRBD1. The read halts 3 residues ahead of the CDR3 end, with the missing end drawn from the germline J gene. V trimming: 2 bases; J trimming: 5 bases; junction bases outside the gene matches: 18. The germline V gene has CDR1 KGHSH and CDR2 LQKENI. This CDR3 comprises 19 residues.

This clone was picked up a small number of times. The read ends 3 residues early relative to the CDR3; the germline J gene fills the gap. The chain joins TRBV19 to TRBJ1-2; weak D call: TRBD1 (5 bases). Germline V gene sequence: CDR1 LNHDA, CDR2 SQIVND (reference sequence). The CDR3 covers 15 residues. The CDR3 bases that were read are TGTGCCAGTAGTACCTACATCGGGCAGGGAGACGGC. Encoded protein: CASSTYIGQGDG. The CDR3 reads in full as CASSTYIGQGDGYTF.

A few counts support this clone. The read is 3 residues too short to cover the CDR3 end, so that end is filled in from the germline J gene. This sequence joins TRBV7-3 and TRBJ2-6; D is perhaps TRBD1 or TRBD2 (5 bases each). CDR3 length: 18 amino acids. The germline V gene encodes CDR1 SGHTA and CDR2 FQGTGA. V lost 0 bases to trimming and J lost 0 bases, with 12 bases between them. The CDR3 DNA, read in part, is TGTGCCAGCAGCTTAACTCGGCCAGGGAGCTCTGGGGCCAACGTC. Translation gives CASSLTRPGSSGANV. The whole CDR3 protein is CASSLTRPGSSGANVLTF.

This clone has at least ten counts. The read finishes 3 residues shy of the CDR3 end, and the germline J gene is used to complete it. This chain uses TRBV20-1 with TRBJ2-1, with D unresolved. CDR3 length equals 16 residues. Trimming took 7 bases from V and 0 from J, leaving 19 bases between them. The germline V gene has CDR1 DFQATT and CDR2 SNEGSKA (reference sequence). This chain's CDR3 is CSVSHVKVSSYNEQFF. CDR3 DNA (partial): TGCAGTGTCTCCCATGTCAAGGTGAGCTCCTACAATGAG.

On this clone itself: The read ends 3 residues before the CDR3 terminus; that terminus is restored from the germline J gene. The chain couples TRBV30 to TRBJ2-5; 10 bases match TRBD1. The length of the CDR3 is 13 residues. The germline gives CDR1 GTSNPN, CDR2 SVGIG (reference sequence). With V trimmed by 3 bases and J by 4 bases, 2 bases remained unmatched. The CDR3 sequence is CAWRDRGRETQYF. The DNA read from the CDR3 is TGTGCCTGGAGAGACAGGGGGCGAGAGACC.

CDR3 amino acids: CASSLSRGYTGELFF. Incomplete CDR3 DNA: TGTGCCAGCAGCTTGAGCAGGGGGTATACCGGGGAG. V is TRBV7-9 and J is TRBJ2-2, with TRBD1 identical over 7 bases. From the germline J gene comes the end of the CDR3, since the read stops 3 residues before it. The germline V gene encodes CDR1 SEHNR and CDR2 FQNEAQ (reference sequence). CDR3 size: 15 residues. With V trimmed by 3 bases and J by 5 bases, 6 bases remained unmatched. The variable domain in full, completed from reference TRBV7-9 and TRBJ2-2, reads DTGVSQNPRHKITKRGQNVTFRCDPISEHNRLYWYRQTLGQGPEFLTYFQNEAQLEKSRLLSDRFSAERPKGSFSTLEIQRTEQGDSAMYLCASSLSRGYTGELFFGEGSRLTVL.

Ten or more counts support this clone. The CDR3 goes on 3 residues after the read ends, and that part is filled in from the germline J gene. The chain links TRBV19 to TRBJ1-2, with 8 nucleotides matching TRBD1. The CDR3 consists of 13 residues. The J segment lost 1 base and the V segment lost 8 bases, leaving 3 bases of the junction unmatched. Germline CDR1 reads LNHDA; CDR2 reads SQIVND (reference sequence). The sequenced CDR3 bases are TGTGCCAGTGCCGACAGGGGTAACTATGGC. Translating gives CASADRGNYG. In full, the CDR3 is CASADRGNYGYTF.

This clone showed up just a few times. The read ends 3 residues early relative to the CDR3; the germline J gene fills the gap. The chain links TRBV20-1 to TRBJ2-7, with 9 bases matching TRBD2. Germline loops: CDR1 DFQATT, CDR2 SNEGSKA (reference sequence). V was pared by 1 base and J by 0 bases, with 4 bases of the junction left unmatched. There are 15 residues in the CDR3. Partial CDR3 DNA: TGCAGTGCTAGAGTCTCTAGCGGGAACTCCTACGAG. This codes for CSARVSSGNSYE. The whole CDR3 is CSARVSSGNSYEQYF.

This clone was counted between two and nine times. The CDR3 extends 3 residues past the end of the read, so its final part is completed from the germline J gene. The chain carries TRBV19 and TRBJ1-1; TRBD1 is a possible D gene (6 bases). Germline V CDR1 and CDR2: LNHDA, SQIVND (reference sequence). This CDR3 contains 16 residues. Trimming took 0 bases from V and 5 from J, leaving 16 bases between them. The covered CDR3 bases are TGTGCCAGTAGTATAGATTTGGCAGGGGCGCGGACTGAA. Translating gives CASSIDLAGARTE. The complete CDR3 protein is CASSIDLAGARTEAFF.

By share, this clone counts as medium-sized. The read ends 3 residues before the CDR3 terminus; that terminus is restored from the germline J gene. The chain links TRBV29-1 to TRBJ2-3; 7 bases line up with TRBD2. The V and J ends lost 1 base and 4 bases, in that order; junction bases with no gene match: 5. The CDR3 covers 14 residues. Germline V gives CDR1 SQVTM, CDR2 ANQGSEA. The CDR3 loop is CSVEGGGSADTQYF. The sequenced part of the CDR3 DNA is TGCAGCGTTGAAGGGGGGGGGAGCGCAGATACG.

Only a few counts were recorded for this clone. The missing CDR3 end, 3 residues past where the read stops, is filled in from the germline J gene. The gene calls are TRBV19 and TRBJ2-7; 8 nucleotides line up with TRBD1. Germline assignment: CDR1 LNHDA and CDR2 SQIVND (reference sequence). Germline trimming cut 4 bases from V and 1 base from J; bases unmatched to any gene: 3. There are 14 residues in the CDR3. The chain's CDR3 is CASSKGQGSYEQYF. The part of the CDR3 DNA that was read is TGTGCCAGTAGTAAAGGACAGGGATCCTACGAG.

With respect to this clone: The read halts 3 residues ahead of the CDR3 end, with the missing end drawn from the germline J gene. The chain has TRBV7-8 and TRBJ2-2; 7 positions match TRBD1. The CDR3 extends over 17 amino acids. V shed 5 bases, J shed 1 base, and the junction held 10 bases outside the gene matches. The germline gives CDR1 SGHVS, CDR2 FQNEAQ. Partial CDR3 DNA: TGTGCCAGCAGCCCGACGGGACAGCCCTTGAACACCGGGGAG. It translates to CASSPTGQPLNTGE. From start to end, the CDR3 is CASSPTGQPLNTGELFF.

This clone occurred many times. From the germline J gene comes the end of the CDR3, since the read stops 3 residues before it. The chain uses TRBV2 and TRBJ2-2, with 8 bases matching TRBD1. The V gene's germline CDR1 is SNHLY and CDR2 FYNNEI. The CDR3 spans 13 residues. After removal of 6 bases from V and 5 bases from J, the junction contained 2 bases not matched to a gene. The CDR3 protein is CASRTGETGELFF. The DNA read from the CDR3 is TGTGCCAGCAGGACAGGGGAAACCGGGGAG.

Concerning this clone: The read comes to an end 3 residues before the CDR3 does, leaving the germline J gene to fill in the end. The sample holds other DNA sequences that translate to the same CDR3. The J gene is TRBJ1-2, the V gene TRBV7-9; no reliable D call. The CDR3 is 15 residues long. Germline loops: CDR1 SEHNR, CDR2 FQNEAQ (reference sequence). The CDR3 sequence is CASSPRGRQSIGYTF. The sequenced part of the CDR3 DNA is TGTGCCAGCAGCCCACGGGGTAGGCAGTCTATAGGC.